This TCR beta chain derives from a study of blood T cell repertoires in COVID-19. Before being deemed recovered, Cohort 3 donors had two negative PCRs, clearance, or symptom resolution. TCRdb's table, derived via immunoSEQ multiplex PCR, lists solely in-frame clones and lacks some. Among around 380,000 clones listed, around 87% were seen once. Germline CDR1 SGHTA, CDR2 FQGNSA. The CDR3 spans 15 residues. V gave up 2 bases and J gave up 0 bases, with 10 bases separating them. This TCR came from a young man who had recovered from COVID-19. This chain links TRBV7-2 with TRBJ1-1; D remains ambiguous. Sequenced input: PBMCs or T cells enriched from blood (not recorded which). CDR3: CASSLTVLMNTEAFF. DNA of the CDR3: TGTGCCAGCAGCTTAACGGTATTAATGAACACTGAAGCTTTCTTT.